The clone carrying this T cell receptor beta chain occurred once. This record comes from a study of blood T cell repertoires in COVID-19. CDR3 size: 16 residues. J was trimmed by 7 bases and V by 4 bases; bases with no gene match: 13. Germline-derived CDR1 and CDR2 are MNHEY and SVGAGI. Cohort placement rested on clinical history that participants reported themselves. Two consecutive negative NP/OP PCR tests, clearance, or resolved symptoms defined Cohort 3 recovery. As processed by the authors: Estimates of nucleated cell counts were drawn from the amplification of reference gene primers. This table comes from immunoSEQ multiplex PCR, and its TCRdb copy is limited to in-frame clones, with some not included. Clone size and the V and J calls come from that table; the DNA yielded D and trimming. The sample carries about 210,000 clones, approximately 75% recorded once.

The source is a middle-aged man who had recovered from COVID-19. The chain recombines TRBV6-5 with TRBJ1-1; the match to TRBD1 covers 9 bases. Sequenced material: PBMCs or T cells enriched from blood (not recorded which). The CDR3 spells CASSSIPVGQGIEAFF. The DNA of the CDR3 is TGTGCCAGCAGTTCCATACCCGTAGGACAGGGGATTGAAGCTTTCTTT.